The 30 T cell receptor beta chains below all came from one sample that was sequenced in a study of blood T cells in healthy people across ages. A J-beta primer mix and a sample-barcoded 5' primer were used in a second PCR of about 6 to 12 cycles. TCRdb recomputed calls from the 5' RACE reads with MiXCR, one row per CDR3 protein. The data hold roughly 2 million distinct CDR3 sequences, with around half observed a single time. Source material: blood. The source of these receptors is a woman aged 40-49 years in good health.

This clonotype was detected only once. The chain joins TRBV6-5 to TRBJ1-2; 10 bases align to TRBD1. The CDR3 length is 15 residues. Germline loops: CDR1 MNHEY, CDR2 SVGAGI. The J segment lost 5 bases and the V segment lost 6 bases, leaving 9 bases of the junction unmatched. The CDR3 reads CASSQIGQGGYGYTF. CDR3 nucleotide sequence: TGTGCCAGCAGCCAGATTGGACAGGGGGGTTATGGCTACACCTTC.

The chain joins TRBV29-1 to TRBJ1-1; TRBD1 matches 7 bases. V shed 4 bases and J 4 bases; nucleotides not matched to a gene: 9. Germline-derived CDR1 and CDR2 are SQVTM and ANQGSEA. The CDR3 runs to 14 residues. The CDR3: CSVGLRGEGTEAFF. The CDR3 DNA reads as TGCAGCGTTGGACTCAGGGGGGAGGGCACTGAAGCTTTCTTT.

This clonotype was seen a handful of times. CDR3 in amino acids: CASSYSGQGSADTQYF. In nucleotides, the CDR3 is TGTGCCAGCAGTTACTCGGGACAGGGTAGCGCAGATACGCAGTATTTT. The gene calls are TRBV6-6 and TRBJ2-3, with 9 bases that match TRBD1. Germline V gene sequence: CDR1 MNHNY, CDR2 SVGAGI (reference sequence). Trimming removed 0 bases from V and 4 bases from J; junction bases left unmatched: 5. The CDR3 totals 16 residues.

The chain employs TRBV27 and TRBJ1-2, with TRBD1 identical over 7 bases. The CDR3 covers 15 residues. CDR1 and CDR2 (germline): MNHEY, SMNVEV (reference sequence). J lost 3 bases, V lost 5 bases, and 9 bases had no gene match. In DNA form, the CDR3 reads TGTGCCAGCAGTCGACTCGACAGGGTTGACTATGGCTACACCTTC. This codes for CASSRLDRVDYGYTF.

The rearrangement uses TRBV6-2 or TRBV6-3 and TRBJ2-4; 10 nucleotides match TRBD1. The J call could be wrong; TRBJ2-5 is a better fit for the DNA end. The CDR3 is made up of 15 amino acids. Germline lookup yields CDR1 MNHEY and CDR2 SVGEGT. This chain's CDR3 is CASSLGTGEMETQYF. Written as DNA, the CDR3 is TGTGCCAGCAGCCTGGGGACAGGGGAGATGGAGACCCAGTACTTC.

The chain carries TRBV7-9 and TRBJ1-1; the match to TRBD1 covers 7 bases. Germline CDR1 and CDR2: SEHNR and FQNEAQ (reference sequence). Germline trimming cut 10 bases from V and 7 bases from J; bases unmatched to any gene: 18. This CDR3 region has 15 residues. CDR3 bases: TGTGCCACGCTAAGGCCGACAGGGAGTCGTATTGAAGCTTTCTTT. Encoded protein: CATLRPTGSRIEAFF.

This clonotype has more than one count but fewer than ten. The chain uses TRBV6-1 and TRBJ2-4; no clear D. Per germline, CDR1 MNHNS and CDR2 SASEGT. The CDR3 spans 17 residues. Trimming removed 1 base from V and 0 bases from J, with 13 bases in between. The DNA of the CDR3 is TGTGCCAGCAGTGAAGGAGAGGTATTAATAGCCAAAAACATTCAGTACTTC. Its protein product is CASSEGEVLIAKNIQYF.

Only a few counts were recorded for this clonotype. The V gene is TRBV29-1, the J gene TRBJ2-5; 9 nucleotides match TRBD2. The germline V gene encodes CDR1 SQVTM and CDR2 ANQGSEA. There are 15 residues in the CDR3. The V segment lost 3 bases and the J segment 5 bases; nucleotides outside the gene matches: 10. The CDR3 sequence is CSVDLASGVGETQYF. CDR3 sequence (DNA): TGCAGCGTTGATTTGGCTAGCGGGGTCGGGGAGACCCAGTACTTC.

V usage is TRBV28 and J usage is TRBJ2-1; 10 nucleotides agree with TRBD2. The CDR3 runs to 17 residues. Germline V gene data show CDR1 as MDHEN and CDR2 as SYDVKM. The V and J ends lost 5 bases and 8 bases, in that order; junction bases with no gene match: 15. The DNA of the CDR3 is TGTGCCAGCAGTCCTTTGGCCGAAACCGGGACTAGCGATGAGCAGTTCTTC. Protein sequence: CASSPLAETGTSDEQFF.

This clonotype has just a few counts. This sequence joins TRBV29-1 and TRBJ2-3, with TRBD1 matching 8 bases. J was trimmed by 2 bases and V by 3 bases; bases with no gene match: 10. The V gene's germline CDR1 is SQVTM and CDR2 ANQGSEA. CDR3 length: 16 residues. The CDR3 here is CSVDPDRGPSTDTQYF. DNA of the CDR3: TGCAGCGTTGACCCTGACAGGGGACCCTCCACAGATACGCAGTATTTT.

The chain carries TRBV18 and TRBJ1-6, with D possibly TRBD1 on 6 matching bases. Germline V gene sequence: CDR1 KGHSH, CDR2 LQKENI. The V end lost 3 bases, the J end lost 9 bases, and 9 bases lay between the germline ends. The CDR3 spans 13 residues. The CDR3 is CASSPGQSSPLHF. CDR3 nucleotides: TGTGCCAGCTCACCGGGACAATCTTCACCCCTCCACTTT.

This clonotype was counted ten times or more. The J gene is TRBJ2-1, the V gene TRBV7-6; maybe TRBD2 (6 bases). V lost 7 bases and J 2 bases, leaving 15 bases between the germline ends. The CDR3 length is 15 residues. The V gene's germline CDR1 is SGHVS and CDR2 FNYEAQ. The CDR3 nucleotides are TGTGCCAGCAAACCCGGAATAGCGGCCTACAATGAGCAGTTCTTC. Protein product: CASKPGIAAYNEQFF.

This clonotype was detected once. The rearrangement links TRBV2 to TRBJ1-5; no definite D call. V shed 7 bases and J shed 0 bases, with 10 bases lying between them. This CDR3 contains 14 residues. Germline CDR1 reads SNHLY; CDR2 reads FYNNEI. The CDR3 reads CASKAPYSNQPQHF. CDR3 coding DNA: TGTGCCAGCAAGGCACCGTATAGCAATCAGCCCCAGCATTTT.

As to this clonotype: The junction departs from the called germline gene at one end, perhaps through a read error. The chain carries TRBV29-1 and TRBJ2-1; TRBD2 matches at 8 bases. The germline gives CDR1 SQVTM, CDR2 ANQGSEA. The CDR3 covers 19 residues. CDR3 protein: CSAEGEEAGAVTLYNEQSF. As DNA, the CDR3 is TGCAGCGCCGAAGGGGAAGAAGCGGGGGCCGTTACCCTATACAATGAGCAGTCCTTC.

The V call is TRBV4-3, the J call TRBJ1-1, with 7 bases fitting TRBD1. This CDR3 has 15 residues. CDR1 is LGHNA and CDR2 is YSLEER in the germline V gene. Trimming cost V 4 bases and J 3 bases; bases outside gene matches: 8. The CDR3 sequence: CASSLEGARDTEAFF. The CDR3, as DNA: TGCGCCAGCAGCCTTGAGGGGGCGCGGGACACTGAAGCTTTCTTT.

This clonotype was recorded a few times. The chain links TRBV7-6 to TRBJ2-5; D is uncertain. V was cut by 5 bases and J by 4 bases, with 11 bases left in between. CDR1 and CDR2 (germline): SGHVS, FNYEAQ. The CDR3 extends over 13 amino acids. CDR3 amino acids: CASSPNLGETQYF. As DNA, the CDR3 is TGTGCCAGCAGCCCAAATTTAGGAGAGACCCAGTACTTC.

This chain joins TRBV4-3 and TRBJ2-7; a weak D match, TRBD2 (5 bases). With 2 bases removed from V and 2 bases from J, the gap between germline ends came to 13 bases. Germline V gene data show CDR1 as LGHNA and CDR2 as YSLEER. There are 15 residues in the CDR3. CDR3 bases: TGCGCCAGCAGCCAATACCCCGGGAACACCTACGAGCAGTACTTC. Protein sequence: CASSQYPGNTYEQYF.

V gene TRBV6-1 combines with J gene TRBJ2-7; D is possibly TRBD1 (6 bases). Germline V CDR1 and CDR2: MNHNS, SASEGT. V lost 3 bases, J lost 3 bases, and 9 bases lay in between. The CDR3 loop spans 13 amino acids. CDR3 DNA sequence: TGTGCCAGCAGTGATCACAGGGTCTACGAGCAGTACTTC. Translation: CASSDHRVYEQYF.

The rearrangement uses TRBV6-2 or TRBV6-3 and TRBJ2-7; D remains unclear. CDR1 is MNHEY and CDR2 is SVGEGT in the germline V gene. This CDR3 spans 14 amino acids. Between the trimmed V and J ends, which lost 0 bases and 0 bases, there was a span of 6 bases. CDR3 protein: CASSYSRHSYEQYF. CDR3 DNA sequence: TGTGCCAGCAGTTACTCTAGACACTCCTACGAGCAGTACTTC.

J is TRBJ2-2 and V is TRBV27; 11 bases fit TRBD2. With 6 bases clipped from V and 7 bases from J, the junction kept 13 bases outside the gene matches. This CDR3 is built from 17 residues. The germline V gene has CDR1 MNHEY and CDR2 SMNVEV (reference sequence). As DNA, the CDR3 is TGTGCCAGCAGCCAGAATAGCGGGGGGGCTTACTTCGGGGAGCTGTTTTTT. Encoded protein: CASSQNSGGAYFGELFF.

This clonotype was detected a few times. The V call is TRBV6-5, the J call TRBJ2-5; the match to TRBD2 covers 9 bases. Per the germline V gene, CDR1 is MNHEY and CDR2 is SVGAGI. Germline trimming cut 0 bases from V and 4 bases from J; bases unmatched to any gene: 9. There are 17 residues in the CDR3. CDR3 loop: CASSYSLPTSGAETQYF. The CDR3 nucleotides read TGTGCCAGCAGTTACTCGCTCCCGACTAGCGGCGCAGAGACCCAGTACTTC.

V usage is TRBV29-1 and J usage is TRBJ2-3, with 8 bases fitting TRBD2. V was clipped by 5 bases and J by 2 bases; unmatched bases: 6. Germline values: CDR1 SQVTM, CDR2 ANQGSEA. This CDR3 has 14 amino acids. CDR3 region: CSVLGAGDTDTQYF. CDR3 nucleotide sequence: TGCAGCGTTCTGGGAGCGGGGGACACAGATACGCAGTATTTT.

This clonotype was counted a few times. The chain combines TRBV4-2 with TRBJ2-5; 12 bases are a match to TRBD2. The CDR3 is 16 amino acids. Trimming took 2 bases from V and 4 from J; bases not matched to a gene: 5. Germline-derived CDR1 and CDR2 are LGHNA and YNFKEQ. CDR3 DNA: TGTGCCAGCAGCCAACCGACTAGCGGGGGAACAGAGACCCAGTACTTC. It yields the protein CASSQPTSGGTETQYF.

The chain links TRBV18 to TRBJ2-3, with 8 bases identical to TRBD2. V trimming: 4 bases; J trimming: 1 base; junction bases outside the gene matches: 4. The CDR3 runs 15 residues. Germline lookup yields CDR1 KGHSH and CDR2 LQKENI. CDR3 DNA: TGTGCCAGCTCACGAAATAGCGGGGGCACAGATACGCAGTATTTT. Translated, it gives CASSRNSGGTDTQYF.

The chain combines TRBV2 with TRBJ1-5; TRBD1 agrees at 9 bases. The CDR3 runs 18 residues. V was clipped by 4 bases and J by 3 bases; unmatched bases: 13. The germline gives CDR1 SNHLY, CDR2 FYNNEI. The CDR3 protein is CASSVPGQGSRHNQPQHF. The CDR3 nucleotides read TGTGCCAGCAGTGTCCCGGGACAGGGTTCAAGACACAATCAGCCCCAGCATTTT. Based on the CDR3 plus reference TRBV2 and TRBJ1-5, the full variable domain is EPEVTQTPSHQVTQMGQEVILRCVPISNHLYFYWYRQILGQKVEFLVSFYNNEISEKSEIFDDQFSVERPDGSNFTLKIRSTKLEDSAMYFCASSVPGQGSRHNQPQHFGDGTRLSIL.

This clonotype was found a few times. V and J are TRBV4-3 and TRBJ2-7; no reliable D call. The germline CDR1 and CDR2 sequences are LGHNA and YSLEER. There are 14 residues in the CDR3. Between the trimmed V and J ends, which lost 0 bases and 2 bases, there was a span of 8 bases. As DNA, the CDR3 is TGCGCCAGCAGCCAAGATGGTCGGCCCTACGAGCAGTACTTC. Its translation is CASSQDGRPYEQYF.

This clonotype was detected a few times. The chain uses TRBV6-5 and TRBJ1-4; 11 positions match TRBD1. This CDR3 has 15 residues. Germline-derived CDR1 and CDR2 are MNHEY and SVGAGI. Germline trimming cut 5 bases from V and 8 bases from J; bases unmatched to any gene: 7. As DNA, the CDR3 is TGTGCCAGCAGTCTAGGACAGGGGGCGTGGGAAAAACTGTTTTTT. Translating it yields CASSLGQGAWEKLFF.

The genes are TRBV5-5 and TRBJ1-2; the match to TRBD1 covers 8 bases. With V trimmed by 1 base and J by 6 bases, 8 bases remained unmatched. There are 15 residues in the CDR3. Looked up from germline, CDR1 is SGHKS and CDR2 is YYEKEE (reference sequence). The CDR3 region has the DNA TGTGCCAGCAGCTTGTCGGGCAGGGGGCGTAATGGCTACACCTTC. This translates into CASSLSGRGRNGYTF.

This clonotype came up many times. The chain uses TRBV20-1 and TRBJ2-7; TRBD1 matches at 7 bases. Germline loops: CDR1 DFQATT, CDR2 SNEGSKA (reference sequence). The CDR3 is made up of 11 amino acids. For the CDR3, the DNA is TGCAGCGCTCGACAGGGCTACGAGCAGTACTTC. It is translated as CSARQGYEQYF.

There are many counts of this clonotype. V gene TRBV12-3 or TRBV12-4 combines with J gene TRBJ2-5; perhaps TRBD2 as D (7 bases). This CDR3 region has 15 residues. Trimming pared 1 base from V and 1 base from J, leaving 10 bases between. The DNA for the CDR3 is TGTGCCAGCAGTTTAGGGGGGGGGCGCCAAGAGACCCAGTACTTC. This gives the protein CASSLGGGRQETQYF.